This T cell receptor (beta chain) was sequenced during a study of control samples from healthy donors and cancer patients. Repertoires were generated with immunoSEQ multiplex PCR, while TCRdb's copy carries only in-frame clones and drops some. The table has just over 150,000 clones, roughly 92% seen once. Germline V gives CDR1 KGHSH, CDR2 LQKENI. V lost 2 bases, J lost 3 bases, and 5 bases lay in between. The CDR3 consists of 13 residues. What was sequenced was blood. The receptor comes from a man in his forties or fifties in good health. The rearrangement uses TRBV18 and TRBJ2-1; no firm D call. The CDR3 coding sequence is TGTGCCAGCTCACCAGGGGACTACAATGAGCAGTTCTTC. This sequence encodes CASSPGDYNEQFF.